The 30 T cell receptor beta chains below all came from one sample that was sequenced in a study of blood T cells in healthy people across ages. A second about 7 to 11 cycle PCR used barcoded and J-beta primers. TCRdb re-called the 5' RACE reads with MiXCR, one entry per CDR3 protein. The sample holds hundreds of thousands of distinct CDR3 sequences; roughly 64% are singletons and the top ten take roughly 22%. Sequencing input: blood. These receptors were obtained from a man aged 30 to 45 in good health.

The chain employs TRBV13 and TRBJ2-3; TRBD2 is a possible D gene (5 bases). Germline CDR1 reads PRHDT; CDR2 reads FYEKMQ (reference sequence). The CDR3 has 14 residues. V shed 5 bases and J shed 2 bases, with 11 bases lying between them. The CDR3 sequence is CASSVEAVTDTQYF. The CDR3 region has the DNA TGTGCCAGCAGCGTGGAAGCGGTCACAGATACGCAGTATTTT.

The rearrangement joins TRBV19 to TRBJ1-2; no clear D. The CDR3 has 14 amino acids. Germline CDR1 LNHDA, CDR2 SQIVND (reference sequence). V lost 5 bases, J lost 6 bases, and 16 bases lay in between. The CDR3 DNA reads TGTGCCAGTAGTCCCGGGCGGGATTTAAATGGCTACACCTTC. Translation gives CASSPGRDLNGYTF.

The chain links TRBV20-1 to TRBJ2-5, with TRBD2 matching 9 bases. Germline V gene data show CDR1 as DFQATT and CDR2 as SNEGSKA (reference sequence). CDR3 length equals 14 residues. V lost 4 bases to trimming and J lost 11 bases; unmatched junction nucleotides: 14. The CDR3 DNA sequence: TGCAGTGCTATAGGCTCCGCGGGAGGGATTGAGCAGTACTTC. This codes for CSAIGSAGGIEQYF.

For this clonotype: At one boundary the junction diverges from the germline segment, which might be a read error. The rearrangement uses TRBV20-1 and TRBJ1-2; D is unclear. There are 13 residues in the CDR3. CDR1 is DFQATT and CDR2 is SNEGSKA in the germline V gene (reference sequence). The CDR3 sequence: CSAGEDFPYGHTF. The CDR3 coding sequence is TGCAGTGCCGGCGAAGATTTCCCCTATGGCCACACCTTC.

This clonotype has just one count. This chain uses TRBV7-2 with TRBJ2-7; perhaps TRBD1 as D (6 bases). The CDR3 totals 16 residues. V was clipped by 7 bases and J by 2 bases, with 21 bases between them. CDR1 and CDR2 from the germline V gene are SGHTA and FQGNSA. The CDR3 region has the DNA TGTGCCAGCACCCGAATGGGGGCCACCCTTCCCTACGAGCAGTACTTC. This codes for CASTRMGATLPYEQYF.

The chain combines TRBV15 with TRBJ2-7; D unresolved. Looked up from germline, CDR1 is LNHNV and CDR2 is YYDKDF (reference sequence). The V end was cut by 4 bases, the J end by 7 bases, with 17 bases between. The CDR3 spans 14 residues. CDR3: CATSTSHGSTEQYF. In DNA, the CDR3 is TGTGCCACCAGCACTTCACATGGCTCTACGGAGCAGTACTTC.

This chain uses TRBV20-1 with TRBJ2-3; the match to TRBD2 covers 7 bases. This CDR3 is built from 13 residues. The V segment lost 6 bases and the J segment 3 bases; nucleotides outside the gene matches: 6. Per germline, CDR1 DFQATT and CDR2 SNEGSKA (reference sequence). CDR3 coding DNA: TGCAGTGCGAAGAGCGGGATTACAGATACGCAGTATTTT. Its protein is CSAKSGITDTQYF.

This clonotype has a handful of counts. The chain combines TRBV7-2 with TRBJ2-3, with 12 positions matching TRBD2. Trimming took 6 bases from V and 2 from J; bases not matched to a gene: 3. The germline V gene has CDR1 SGHTA and CDR2 FQGNSA. This CDR3 is 15 amino acids long. The CDR3 reads CASSWTSGITDTQYF. CDR3 bases: TGTGCCAGCAGTTGGACTAGCGGGATCACAGATACGCAGTATTTT. Drawing the rest from reference TRBV7-2 and TRBJ2-3, the complete variable domain is GAGVSQSPSNKVTEKGKDVELRCDPISGHTALYWYRQSLGQGLEFLIYFQGNSAPDKSGLPSDRFSAERTGGSVSTLTIQRTQQEDSAVYLCASSWTSGITDTQYFGPGTRLTVL.

The V and J genes are TRBV6-6 and TRBJ2-5; 7 nucleotides align to TRBD1. The CDR3 covers 14 residues. Germline V gives CDR1 MNHNY, CDR2 SVGAGI (reference sequence). With 7 bases clipped from V and 4 bases from J, the junction kept 9 bases outside the gene matches. The CDR3 coding sequence is TGTGCCAGCACCGAGACAGGGCGCGGAGAGACCCAGTACTTC. This encodes CASTETGRGETQYF.

This chain connects TRBV4-2 to TRBJ1-1; D is ambiguous. The V and J ends lost 2 bases and 4 bases respectively, with 8 bases between them. Germline V gives CDR1 LGHNA, CDR2 YNFKEQ. The CDR3 spans 13 residues. The CDR3 sequence is CASSQKGATEAFF. For the CDR3, the DNA is TGTGCCAGCAGCCAAAAGGGTGCCACTGAAGCTTTCTTT.

This clonotype was observed a handful of times. The chain couples TRBV7-9 to TRBJ1-1; D possibly corresponds to TRBD1 (6 bases). V dropped 5 bases and J dropped 0 bases, with 13 bases sitting between them. Germline V lookup: CDR1 SEHNR, CDR2 FQNEAQ (reference sequence). The CDR3 spans 15 residues. This chain's CDR3 is CASSPPGQLNTEAFF. CDR3 in DNA: TGTGCCAGCAGCCCCCCGGGACAATTGAACACTGAAGCTTTCTTT. The entire variable domain, with the rest obtained from reference TRBV7-9 and TRBJ1-1, is as follows: DTGVSQNPRHKITKRGQNVTFRCDPISEHNRLYWYRQTLGQGPEFLTYFQNEAQLEKSRLLSDRFSAERPKGSFSTLEIQRTEQGDSAMYLCASSPPGQLNTEAFFGQGTRLTVV.

This clonotype was picked up one time. The chain carries TRBV7-2 and TRBJ1-4; 7 bases fit TRBD1. The CDR3 is 15 residues long. V shed 5 bases, J shed 10 bases, and the junction held 13 bases outside the gene matches. Germline CDR1 reads SGHTA; CDR2 reads FQGNSA. Here the CDR3 reads CASSASPGQSGKLFF. CDR3 sequence (DNA): TGTGCCAGCAGCGCCTCACCGGGACAGTCAGGAAAACTGTTTTTT.

This clonotype came up a few times. CDR3 DNA sequence: TGCAGCGTTGGGGGGGTCTTGGGCGGGACGATCTACGAGCAGTACTTC. Protein product: CSVGGVLGGTIYEQYF. The genes are TRBV29-1 and TRBJ2-7; weak D call: TRBD2 (6 bases). CDR1 and CDR2 from the germline V gene are SQVTM and ANQGSEA. V gave up 4 bases and J gave up 3 bases, with 22 bases separating them. This CDR3 has 16 amino acids.

This clonotype came up once. The chain recombines TRBV7-2 with TRBJ2-4, with 8 bases matching TRBD1. The assigned J gene may be wrong: the sequence end matches TRBJ2-7 better. This CDR3 is built from 15 residues. Germline assignment: CDR1 SGHTA and CDR2 FQGNSA. The CDR3 DNA reads as TGTGCCAGCAGCTTAGAAGAGACAGGGGTATACGAGCAGTACTTC. Translated: CASSLEETGVYEQYF.

The chain links TRBV4-3 to TRBJ2-3; 12 nucleotides agree with TRBD2. The V gene's germline CDR1 is LGHNA and CDR2 YSLEER. The CDR3 spans 17 residues. Unmatched junction bases numbered 9, after V lost 4 bases and J lost 4 bases. The CDR3 is CASSRPLAGGLADTQYF. The CDR3 coding sequence is TGCGCCAGCAGCCGACCCCTAGCGGGAGGGCTGGCAGATACGCAGTATTTT.

The gene calls are TRBV12-3 or TRBV12-4 and TRBJ2-2; either TRBD1 or TRBD2 may fit D (5 bases each). This CDR3 has 13 amino acids. V lost 5 bases to trimming and J lost 4 bases, with 8 bases between them. DNA for the CDR3: TGTGCCAGCAGTCCGAGGGGCACCGGGGAGCTGTTTTTT. It encodes CASSPRGTGELFF.

The chain combines TRBV29-1 with TRBJ2-1, with D possibly called TRBD1 or TRBD2 (5 bases each). Germline CDR1 is SQVTM and CDR2 is ANQGSEA. This CDR3 is 13 amino acids long. Between the trimmed V and J ends, which lost 5 bases and 4 bases, there was a span of 12 bases. The CDR3: CSVSRDRYNEQFF. The CDR3 DNA reads as TGCAGCGTTAGCCGGGACCGTTACAATGAGCAGTTCTTC.

The V call is TRBV20-1, the J call TRBJ2-4; D uncertain. The CDR3 is 12 amino acids. CDR1 DFQATT and CDR2 SNEGSKA come from the germline V gene (reference sequence). The V gene lost 7 bases and the J gene lost 13 bases, with 20 bases spanning the gap. CDR3 bases: TGCAGTGTTCCGCGTAGTGGGAAAACACAGTACTTC. This encodes CSVPRSGKTQYF.

This chain joins TRBV29-1 and TRBJ2-1; 10 bases map to TRBD2. CDR3 length: 11 residues. Germline-derived CDR1 and CDR2 are SQVTM and ANQGSEA. Trimming took 6 bases from V and 10 from J; bases not matched to a gene: 3. DNA for the CDR3: TGCAGCGTGAGGACTAGCGGAGAGCAGTTCTTC. Translation gives CSVRTSGEQFF.

Of note for this clonotype: Germline is not matched at one junction end, which may reflect a read error. The chain employs TRBV6-2 or TRBV6-3 and TRBJ1-2; D gene ambiguous. Germline CDR1 is MNHEY and CDR2 is SVGEGT. This CDR3 comprises 13 residues. The CDR3 bases are TGTGCCAGCAACGAGGGAGGTAACTATGGCCACACCTTC. It specifies CASNEGGNYGHTF.

This clonotype was detected once. An end of the junction differs from the germline gene, which may be a read error. This rearrangement joins TRBV20-1 to TRBJ2-5; D is unresolved. CDR1 is DFQATT and CDR2 is SNEGSKA in the germline V gene (reference sequence). This CDR3 has 15 residues. The CDR3 DNA follows: TGCGGTGCTACACGAAATTCCGACCCGGGTGAGACCCAGTACTTC. The encoded protein is CGATRNSDPGETQYF.

The rearrangement joins TRBV4-2 to TRBJ2-5; 11 positions agree with TRBD2. Germline trimming cut 2 bases from V and 1 base from J; bases unmatched to any gene: 3. This CDR3 comprises 16 residues. The germline gives CDR1 LGHNA, CDR2 YNFKEQ. The CDR3 DNA is TGTGCCAGCAGCCAATCGACTAGCGGGGCCCAAGAGACCCAGTACTTC. Amino acid sequence: CASSQSTSGAQETQYF.

The genes are TRBV12-3 or TRBV12-4 and TRBJ2-3, with D possibly TRBD1 on 6 matching bases. With 5 bases removed from V and 5 bases from J, the gap between germline ends came to 11 bases. The CDR3 totals 13 residues. The CDR3 bases are TGTGCCAGCAGTATTGAGGGGGTAGATACGCAGTATTTT. This sequence encodes CASSIEGVDTQYF.

The chain links TRBV20-1 to TRBJ2-1; 9 positions agree with TRBD2. The junction had 6 bases not matched to a gene; V was cut back by 3 bases and J by 6 bases. Germline V gene sequence: CDR1 DFQATT, CDR2 SNEGSKA (reference sequence). This CDR3 has 14 amino acids. The CDR3 nucleotides are TGCAGTGCTAGGAGCGGGGGGAACTTCAATGAGCAGTTCTTC. It encodes CSARSGGNFNEQFF.

The chain recombines TRBV27 with TRBJ1-1, with 8 bases identical to TRBD1. The V gene end was trimmed by 6 bases and the J gene end by 2 bases; junction bases not matched to a gene: 5. This CDR3 comprises 14 residues. Per the germline V gene, CDR1 is MNHEY and CDR2 is SMNVEV (reference sequence). The CDR3 spells CASSWTGKNTEAFF. CDR3 DNA sequence: TGTGCCAGCAGCTGGACAGGGAAAAACACTGAAGCTTTCTTT.

This clonotype was counted once. The rearrangement uses TRBV7-2 and TRBJ2-3; weak D call: TRBD2 (5 bases). This CDR3 is 14 amino acids long. V gave up 7 bases and J gave up 6 bases, with 17 bases separating them. From germline, CDR1 is SGHTA and CDR2 FQGNSA. The CDR3 DNA follows: TGTGCCAGCAACCGAGGGCCAGTCTTTGATACGCAGTATTTT. Its translation: CASNRGPVFDTQYF.

Details on this clonotype: A read error may account for a junction end that differs from germline. The chain uses TRBV7-2 and TRBJ2-3; no clear D. CDR1 SGHTA and CDR2 FQGNSA come from the germline V gene. There are 13 residues in the CDR3. CDR3 nucleotides: TGTGCCAGCAGCTTCCCCCCCACGGGTACGCGGTATTTT. Translated: CASSFPPTGTRYF. The whole variable domain, remainder taken from reference TRBV7-2 and TRBJ2-3, is GAGVSQSPSNKVTEKGKDVELRCDPISGHTALYWYRQSLGQGLEFLIYFQGNSAPDKSGLPSDRFSAERTGGSVSTLTIQRTQQEDSAVYLCASSFPPTGTRYFGPGTRLTVL.

This clonotype showed up just once. V usage is TRBV9 and J usage is TRBJ2-5; 8 bases map to TRBD2. CDR1 is SGDLS, CDR2 YYNGEE, per germline. V trimming: 0 bases; J trimming: 5 bases; junction bases outside the gene matches: 6. This CDR3 is 15 amino acids long. CDR3 residues: CASSVATTGGETQYF. CDR3 nucleotides: TGTGCCAGCAGCGTAGCTACGACGGGAGGGGAGACCCAGTACTTC.

This clonotype turned up a few times. The V gene is TRBV9, the J gene TRBJ2-1; D gene uncertain. The CDR3 is 12 residues long. V lost 3 bases to trimming and J lost 7 bases, with 8 bases between them. CDR1 SGDLS and CDR2 YYNGEE come from the germline V gene. The CDR3 spells CASSAGPNEQFF. The CDR3 DNA follows: TGTGCCAGCAGCGCCGGGCCGAATGAGCAGTTCTTC.

This clonotype was detected only once. The chain has TRBV20-1 and TRBJ2-1, with D hard to call. CDR1 and CDR2 from the germline V gene are DFQATT and SNEGSKA (reference sequence). The V and J ends lost 6 bases and 10 bases respectively, with 10 bases between them. The CDR3 is 10 amino acids. The CDR3, as DNA: TGCAGTGCCCTCAACGGCGAGCAGTTCTTC. It codes for CSALNGEQFF.